Below are 27 T cell receptor beta chains sequenced from a single sample in a study of OX40 agonist ivuxolimab in advanced cancers. Profiled with immunoSEQ multiplex PCR; TCRdb holds only in-frame clones, not every one. The sample includes some 87,000 clones, roughly 88% of them seen just once. This material consisted of CD4+ or CD8+ T cells sorted from blood, taken in a trial of the OX40 agonist ivuxolimab. These receptors were taken from an adult with an advanced solid tumor such as melanoma, head and neck, liver or kidney cancer.

The V gene is TRBV7-2, the J gene TRBJ2-7, with 8 bases identical to TRBD1. Trimming took 5 bases from V and 6 from J; bases not matched to a gene: 6. Germline CDR1 SGHTA, CDR2 FQGNSA. The CDR3 has 13 residues. The DNA for the CDR3 is TGTGCCAGCAGCCTAAACAGGGGGACCGAGCAGTACTTC. It specifies CASSLNRGTEQYF.

The chain couples TRBV7-2 to TRBJ2-1; D gene ambiguous. The V end lost 4 bases, the J end lost 8 bases, and 15 bases lay between the germline ends. Germline V gene data show CDR1 as SGHTA and CDR2 as FQGNSA. The CDR3 has 14 residues. CDR3 residues: CASSSRVTLDEQFF. CDR3 in DNA: TGTGCCAGCAGCTCCCGAGTAACGTTAGATGAGCAGTTCTTC.

This chain links TRBV10-2 with TRBJ2-1; TRBD2 might be the D (6 bases). This CDR3 has 16 residues. V was shortened by 2 bases and J by 0 bases, with 11 bases between the two germline ends. Per the germline V gene, CDR1 is WSHSY and CDR2 is SAAADI. The CDR3 is CASSEVAALSYNEQFF. The CDR3 region has the DNA TGCGCCAGCAGTGAGGTAGCGGCCCTCTCCTACAATGAGCAGTTCTTC.

The V call is TRBV5-1, the J call TRBJ2-2; 10 bases agree with TRBD2. The CDR3 is 16 amino acids. From germline, CDR1 is SGHRS and CDR2 YFSETQ. The V segment lost 9 bases and the J segment 3 bases; nucleotides outside the gene matches: 11. This CDR3 reads CATSLGTSDYTGELFF. DNA of the CDR3: TGCGCCACCTCGCTAGGGACTAGCGACTACACCGGGGAGCTGTTTTTT.

The table lists this clone with a count of one. V usage is TRBV11-3 and J usage is TRBJ2-7; TRBD1 matches 7 bases. Germline loops: CDR1 SGHNT, CDR2 YENEEA. This CDR3 region has 12 residues. V shed 3 bases, J shed 7 bases, and the junction held 3 bases outside the gene matches. The CDR3 DNA sequence: TGTGCCAGCAGCTTGCGGACAGGAGAGCAGTACTTC. It encodes CASSLRTGEQYF.

V and J are TRBV29-1 and TRBJ1-4; perhaps TRBD1 as D (6 bases). The CDR3 is 13 amino acids. Germline CDR1 SQVTM, CDR2 ANQGSEA. V gave up 4 bases and J gave up 8 bases, with 14 bases separating them. In DNA, the CDR3 is TGCAGCGTTGCGGGGGGCGCGCGGGAAAAACTGTTTTTT. Protein: CSVAGGAREKLFF.

The V and J genes are TRBV29-1 and TRBJ2-3, with 8 bases aligning to TRBD2. The CDR3 has 12 residues. CDR1 is SQVTM, CDR2 ANQGSEA, per germline. V gave up 4 bases and J gave up 6 bases; unmatched junction bases: 3. The DNA of the CDR3 is TGCAGCGTTGGCGGGGGGCCGGATACGCAGTATTTT. Protein: CSVGGGPDTQYF.

This clone is a singleton in its sample. The genes are TRBV15 and TRBJ1-5, with D unresolved. Germline V gene data show CDR1 as LNHNV and CDR2 as YYDKDF (reference sequence). The CDR3 consists of 15 residues. V lost 0 bases to trimming and J lost 4 bases, with 10 bases between them. CDR3 DNA sequence: TGTGCCACCAGCAGAGATCTTGGCAGGAATCAGCCCCAGCATTTT. Translating it yields CATSRDLGRNQPQHF.

The chain has TRBV5-1 and TRBJ2-2, with TRBD1 matching over 8 bases. CDR1 SGHRS and CDR2 YFSETQ come from the germline V gene. The V and J ends lost 8 bases and 3 bases, in that order; junction bases with no gene match: 3. The length of the CDR3 is 13 residues. The CDR3 is CASHRGDTGELFF. The CDR3 nucleotides are TGCGCCAGTCACAGGGGGGACACCGGGGAGCTGTTTTTT.

V gene TRBV5-1 combines with J gene TRBJ2-1; no clear D gene. CDR3 length: 14 residues. V gave up 6 bases and J gave up 7 bases, with 17 bases separating them. Germline V gene sequence: CDR1 SGHRS, CDR2 YFSETQ. The CDR3 is CASTRWSNTNEQFF. DNA of the CDR3: TGCGCCAGCACCCGTTGGTCAAACACGAATGAGCAGTTCTTC.

The chain combines TRBV4-1 with TRBJ1-5; 7 nucleotides agree with TRBD1. The ends lost 1 base at V and 1 base at J; junction bases unmatched: 10. CDR1 is MGHRA, CDR2 YSYEKL, per germline. The CDR3 loop spans 18 amino acids. CDR3 in amino acids: CASSQGRQGGRSNQPQHF. DNA for the CDR3: TGCGCCAGCAGCCAAGGGCGGCAGGGGGGTAGGAGCAATCAGCCCCAGCATTTT.

In nucleotides, the CDR3 is TGTGCCAGCAGCGGTGGGACTAGCGGCCACGAGCAGTACTTC. Translation: CASSGGTSGHEQYF. This rearrangement joins TRBV7-2 to TRBJ2-7, with TRBD2 matching over 11 bases. This CDR3 contains 14 residues. The J segment lost 5 bases and the V segment lost 5 bases, leaving 5 bases of the junction unmatched. Per the germline V gene, CDR1 is SGHTA and CDR2 is FQGNSA.

The chain couples TRBV5-1 to TRBJ2-3, with D possibly being TRBD2 (5 bases). Trimming removed 5 bases at V and 0 bases at J, with 10 bases between. The CDR3 is 14 residues long. Germline CDR1 reads SGHRS; CDR2 reads YFSETQ. The CDR3 nucleotides are TGCGCCAGCAGGATGACTACTAGCACAGATACGCAGTATTTT. Protein sequence: CASRMTTSTDTQYF.

The chain combines TRBV19 with TRBJ1-2; D might be TRBD1 (6 bases). With 7 bases removed from V and 7 bases from J, the gap between germline ends came to 16 bases. This CDR3 spans 13 amino acids. The germline V gene has CDR1 LNHDA and CDR2 SQIVND (reference sequence). CDR3 in DNA: TGTGCCAGTAAGACAGGTCCCCTCTCTGGCTACACCTTC. Protein sequence: CASKTGPLSGYTF.

This clone was detected only a few times. The rearrangement uses TRBV5-5 and TRBJ2-7, with 8 nucleotides matching TRBD1. Losses at the gene ends were 0 bases for V and 2 bases for J; bases not matched to a gene: 4. The CDR3 is made up of 15 amino acids. The V gene's germline CDR1 is SGHKS and CDR2 YYEKEE (reference sequence). CDR3 DNA sequence: TGTGCCAGCAGCTTGGAGGGACAGGATCCCTACGAGCAGTACTTC. As protein: CASSLEGQDPYEQYF. The full variable domain, in which reference TRBV5-5 and TRBJ2-7 provide the parts outside the CDR3, is DAGVTQSPTHLIKTRGQQVTLRCSPISGHKSVSWYQQVLGQGPQFIFQYYEKEERGRGNFPDRFSARQFPNYSSELNVNALLLGDSALYLCASSLEGQDPYEQYFGPGTRLTVT.

The rearrangement links TRBV6-5 to TRBJ1-5; the D is unclear. Germline CDR1 reads MNHEY; CDR2 reads SVGAGI. V dropped 2 bases and J dropped 7 bases, with 6 bases sitting between them. The CDR3 has 12 amino acids. The CDR3, as DNA: TGTGCCAGCAGTTACAGCGAACAGCCCCAGCATTTT. Translating it yields CASSYSEQPQHF.

The rearrangement links TRBV5-1 to TRBJ2-3; 10 bases are shared with TRBD2. V dropped 7 bases and J dropped 1; count of bases not matched to a gene: 3. Per germline, CDR1 SGHRS and CDR2 YFSETQ. This CDR3 comprises 14 residues. CDR3 sequence (DNA): TGCGCCAGCGGAGGGACTAGCGGCACAGATACGCAGTATTTT. Protein sequence: CASGGTSGTDTQYF.

In regard to this clone: In the same sample, other DNA sequences code for this CDR3. The chain recombines TRBV6-1 with TRBJ2-5; the D gene is possibly TRBD1 (5 bases). Germline values: CDR1 MNHNS, CDR2 SASEGT. V was cut by 1 base and J by 1 base, with 10 bases left in between. This CDR3 is built from 15 residues. CDR3 sequence: CASSEELQVQETQYF. CDR3 nucleotide sequence: TGTGCCAGCAGTGAAGAACTACAGGTCCAAGAGACCCAGTACTTC.

The chain recombines TRBV19 with TRBJ1-2; 7 bases agree with TRBD1. Germline trimming cut 5 bases from V and 12 bases from J; bases unmatched to any gene: 12. This CDR3 is built from 13 residues. The germline CDR1 and CDR2 sequences are LNHDA and SQIVND (reference sequence). This chain's CDR3 is CASSPGTALTNTF. The CDR3, as DNA: TGTGCCAGTAGTCCCGGGACAGCTCTGACCAACACCTTC.

V usage is TRBV7-8 and J usage is TRBJ2-3; D is unclear. The CDR3 is 13 residues long. The V end was cut by 1 base, the J end by 5 bases, with 7 bases between. Germline assignment: CDR1 SGHVS and CDR2 FQNEAQ. CDR3 nucleotide sequence: TGTGCCAGCAGCTTAGAGTACGGAGATACGCAGTATTTT. It yields the protein CASSLEYGDTQYF.

V gene TRBV10-2 combines with J gene TRBJ1-6, with D uncertain. V lost 2 bases and J 9 bases, leaving 14 bases between the germline ends. This CDR3 is 15 amino acids long. Germline loops: CDR1 WSHSY, CDR2 SAAADI. The CDR3 loop is CASSEGGSWGSPLHF. The CDR3 DNA sequence: TGCGCCAGCAGTGAGGGAGGTAGTTGGGGTTCACCCCTCCACTTT.

The V call is TRBV9, the J call TRBJ1-1; no reliable D call. CDR1 SGDLS and CDR2 YYNGEE come from the germline V gene. V gave up 0 bases and J gave up 4 bases, with 13 bases separating them. This CDR3 region has 15 residues. CDR3 nucleotides: TGTGCCAGCAGCGTAGTAAGCCGAGGGTTCACTGAAGCTTTCTTT. This sequence encodes CASSVVSRGFTEAFF.

The chain is built from TRBV11-2 and TRBJ2-1, with D possibly being TRBD2 (5 bases). V was shortened by 5 bases and J by 6 bases, with 14 bases between the two germline ends. From germline, CDR1 is SGHAT and CDR2 FQNNGV. CDR3 length: 14 residues. The CDR3 region is CASSRAGVTNEQFF. In DNA form, the CDR3 reads TGTGCCAGCAGCCGCGCCGGGGTGACCAATGAGCAGTTCTTC.

The J gene is TRBJ1-2, the V gene TRBV30, with a weak D call TRBD1 (5 bases). The germline CDR1 and CDR2 sequences are GTSNPN and SVGIG (reference sequence). V was cut by 6 bases and J by 5 bases, with 16 bases left in between. The CDR3 consists of 13 residues. CDR3 region: CACTGLLGYGYTF. The CDR3 DNA reads TGTGCCTGCACGGGGCTATTAGGGTATGGCTACACCTTC.

The chain is built from TRBV7-9 and TRBJ2-2, with D maybe TRBD1 (5 bases). V was shortened by 1 base and J by 7 bases, with 16 bases between the two germline ends. CDR1 and CDR2 (germline): SEHNR, FQNEAQ (reference sequence). The CDR3 totals 16 residues. CDR3 region: CASSLGAVQGIGELFF. CDR3 bases: TGTGCCAGCAGCTTAGGTGCGGTTCAGGGAATCGGGGAGCTGTTTTTT.

V usage is TRBV18 and J usage is TRBJ2-1; the match to TRBD1 covers 8 bases. CDR3 length: 17 residues. Germline trimming cut 0 bases from V and 0 bases from J; bases unmatched to any gene: 4. CDR1 and CDR2 from the germline V gene are KGHSH and LQKENI. CDR3 sequence reads: CASSPPTGESSYNEQFF. In DNA form, the CDR3 reads TGTGCCAGCTCACCACCGACAGGGGAGAGCTCCTACAATGAGCAGTTCTTC.

CDR3 sequence: CASSPTSEPTEAFF. The CDR3 DNA sequence: TGTGCCAGCTCACCAACTTCGGAGCCCACTGAAGCTTTCTTT. The J gene is TRBJ1-1, the V gene TRBV18; D call uncertain. The V gene's germline CDR1 is KGHSH and CDR2 LQKENI. There are 14 residues in the CDR3. V lost 2 bases, J lost 4 bases, and 11 bases lay in between.